This TCR beta chain was sequenced for a study of blood T cell repertoires in COVID-19. Original methodology: How many nucleated cells were present was estimated from reference gene primer amplification. TCRdb's table, derived via immunoSEQ multiplex PCR, lists solely in-frame clones and lacks some. V, J and clone size are taken as reported in that table, and D and trimming were inferred from the DNA itself. The sample has about 170,000 clones, around 89% seen once. The ends were cut back, 2 bases at V and 6 bases at J, with 8 bases in the middle. The germline gives CDR1 GTSNPN, CDR2 SVGIG (reference sequence). The CDR3 totals 12 residues.

The rearrangement joins TRBV30 to TRBJ2-1, with D maybe TRBD2 (5 bases). The sequencing input was peripheral blood. The receptor comes from a man in his sixties with acute or convalescent COVID-19. Written as DNA, the CDR3 is TGTGCCTGGAGTTCAACTAGCAATGAGCAGTTCTTC. Protein: CAWSSTSNEQFF.